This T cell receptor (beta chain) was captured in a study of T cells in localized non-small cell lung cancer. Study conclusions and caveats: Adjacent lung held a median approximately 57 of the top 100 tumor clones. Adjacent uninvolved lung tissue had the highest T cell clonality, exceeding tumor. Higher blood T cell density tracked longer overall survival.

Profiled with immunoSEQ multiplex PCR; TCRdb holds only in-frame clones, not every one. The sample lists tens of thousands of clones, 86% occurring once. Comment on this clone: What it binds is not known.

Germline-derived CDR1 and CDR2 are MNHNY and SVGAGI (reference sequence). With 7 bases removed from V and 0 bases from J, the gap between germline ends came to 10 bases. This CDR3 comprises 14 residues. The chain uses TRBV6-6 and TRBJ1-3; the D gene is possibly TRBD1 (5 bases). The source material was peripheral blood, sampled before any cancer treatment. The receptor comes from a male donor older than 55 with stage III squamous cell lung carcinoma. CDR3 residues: CASTHGGSGNTIYF. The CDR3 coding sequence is TGTGCCAGCACTCATGGGGGCTCTGGAAACACCATATATTTT.